The next 5 T cell receptor beta chains were all read from a single sample in a study of patients and donors after allogeneic stem cell transplantation. TCRdb reanalysed the RT-PCR reads using MiXCR and keeps one entry per CDR3 protein. Among almost 90,000 distinct CDR3 sequences, approximately 5.2% were seen once, and the ten largest hold roughly 2.5%. The sequenced material came from blood, either unsorted or a sorted T cell fraction (not recorded which). These receptors all come from a human donor who was either an allogeneic HSCT recipient or a stem cell or donor lymphocyte infusion donor (not recorded which). It is not recorded whose cells these are; they may come from a transplant donor.

This clonotype was observed at least ten times. V usage is TRBV2 and J usage is TRBJ2-1, with a weak D call TRBD1 (5 bases). Trimming shortened V by 5 bases and J by 6 bases, and 8 bases separated the two germline ends. Germline V gene lookup returns CDR1 SNHLY and CDR2 FYNNEI. This CDR3 region has 12 residues. CDR3 bases: TGTGCCAGCAGTTCCGACAGCAATGAGCAGTTCTTC. Translation gives CASSSDSNEQFF.

This clonotype appeared many times. This chain uses TRBV11-2 with TRBJ2-1, with TRBD1 matching 7 bases. CDR1 is SGHAT, CDR2 FQNNGV, per germline. The J segment lost 8 bases and the V segment lost 1 base, leaving 8 bases of the junction unmatched. The CDR3 extends over 15 amino acids. CDR3 protein: CASSLAATGYHEQFF. The CDR3 DNA is TGTGCCAGCAGCTTAGCCGCGACAGGGTACCATGAGCAGTTCTTC.

Sample share makes this clonotype medium-sized. The V and J genes are TRBV7-8 and TRBJ1-1, with D perhaps matching TRBD1 (6 bases). CDR3 size: 14 residues. Trimming pared 1 base from V and 10 bases from J, leaving 16 bases between. Germline assignment: CDR1 SGHVS and CDR2 FQNEAQ. CDR3 nucleotides: TGTGCCAGCAGCTTAGTTCGGGGGGGCCCGGGAGCTTTCTTT. It yields the protein CASSLVRGGPGAFF.

This clonotype was detected many times. This sequence joins TRBV5-6 and TRBJ1-2, with unresolved D. Trimming cost V 4 bases and J 0 bases, with 7 bases left between them. Looked up from germline, CDR1 is SGHDT and CDR2 is YYEEEE. This CDR3 has 13 residues. The CDR3 DNA reads as TGTGCCAGCAGCCTCCCTACTAACTATGGCTACACCTTC. Its translation: CASSLPTNYGYTF.

This clonotype was counted at least ten times. The rearrangement joins TRBV3-1 to TRBJ1-2; D is perhaps TRBD1 (6 bases). Germline V CDR1 and CDR2: LGHDT, YNNKEL (reference sequence). This CDR3 has 14 residues. Trimming took 3 bases from V and 8 from J, leaving 16 bases between them. The CDR3 is CASSQDTGPRGYTF. The CDR3 coding sequence is TGTGCCAGCAGCCAGGATACAGGGCCCCGGGGCTACACCTTC. The full variable domain, completed using reference TRBV3-1 and TRBJ1-2, is DTAVSQTPKYLVTQMGNDKSIKCEQNLGHDTMYWYKQDSKKFLKIMFSYNNKELIINETVPNRFSPKSPDKAHLNLHINSLELGDSAVYFCASSQDTGPRGYTFGSGTRLTVV.